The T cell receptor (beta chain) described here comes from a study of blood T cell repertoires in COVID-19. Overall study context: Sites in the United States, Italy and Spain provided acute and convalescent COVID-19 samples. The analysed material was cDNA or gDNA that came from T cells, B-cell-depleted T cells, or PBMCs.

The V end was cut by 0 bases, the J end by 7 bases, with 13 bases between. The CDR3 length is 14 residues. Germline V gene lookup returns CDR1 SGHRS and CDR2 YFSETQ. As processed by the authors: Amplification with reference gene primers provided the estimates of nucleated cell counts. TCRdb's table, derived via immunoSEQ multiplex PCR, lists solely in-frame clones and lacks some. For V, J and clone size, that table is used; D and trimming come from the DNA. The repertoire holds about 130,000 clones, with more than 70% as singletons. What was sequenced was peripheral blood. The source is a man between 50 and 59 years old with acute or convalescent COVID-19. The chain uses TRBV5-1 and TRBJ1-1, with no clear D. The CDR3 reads CASSLVGRGGEAFF. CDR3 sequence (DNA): TGCGCCAGCAGCTTGGTTGGTCGAGGCGGTGAAGCTTTCTTT.